These T cell receptor beta chains were read from a single sample in a study of blood T cell repertoires in COVID-19. This table comes from immunoSEQ multiplex PCR, and its TCRdb copy is limited to in-frame clones, with some not included. Of about 220,000 clones listed, 75% to 85% are singletons. Sequencing was carried out using peripheral blood. The receptor set was obtained from a man aged 45-65 years with active or convalescent COVID-19. The conserved cysteine and the conserved F or W are not part of the CDR3 here.

j_call v_call cdr3_aa
TRBJ1-1 TRBV6-6 ASTNRLTEAF
TRBJ2-7 TRBV18 ASSGRGSYEQY
TRBJ2-7 TRBV27 ASSPAYGTGEFEQY
TRBJ2-1 TRBV20-1 SAIRTWQF
TRBJ2-3 TRBV27 ASSLRTSTDTQY
TRBJ1-2 TRBV4-3 ASSQGVRTGANYGYT
TRBJ1-5 TRBV5-6 ASSSSGFDNQPQH
TRBJ2-1 TRBV19 ASSDALAASYNEQF
TRBJ2-1 TRBV5-1 ASSTHLAGGIEQF
TRBJ1-5 TRBV25-1 ASSETGVTQPQH
TRBJ1-2 TRBV6-6 ASSPRSRGSYT
TRBJ2-1 TRBV7-2 ASSSDRGNYNEQF
TRBJ1-6 TRBV7-2 ASSLKGAVNSPLH
TRBJ2-1 TRBV9 ASSVSVAGGLNEQF
TRBJ2-2 TRBV25-1 ASSEGQGAYAGELF
TRBJ2-5 TRBV11-2 ASSSRPHRGGRETQY
TRBJ2-2 TRBV6-1 ASSAGTVNTGELF
TRBJ2-7 TRBV5-1 ASSLNTPGIRKTYEQY
TRBJ1-3 TRBV4-3 ASSQVVGRVGSGNTIY
TRBJ1-5 TRBV20-1 SASAGGPNQPQH
TRBJ2-7 TRBV5-4 ASSLGQVNYEQY
TRBJ2-1 TRBV2 ASTGVRNEQF
TRBJ2-7 TRBV11-2 ASSRTSGSRYEQY
TRBJ1-2 TRBV3-1/TRBV3-2 ASSRQGVNYGYT
TRBJ2-2 TRBV5-1 ASSFLAGGNTGELF
TRBJ1-1 TRBV5-1 ASSLDGRGSSEAF
TRBJ1-2 TRBV28 ASSWDRGYT
TRBJ1-2 TRBV19 ASSIDRVRLQGIYGYT
TRBJ2-1 TRBV11-2 ASSLAGGYNNEQF
TRBJ2-3 TRBV7-9 ASSSYLGREVGDTQY
TRBJ1-1 TRBV6-5 ASKGAGGEGAEAF
TRBJ2-5 TRBV19 ASSISHGETQY
TRBJ2-2 TRBV28 ASSDSTGELF
TRBJ2-3 TRBV18 ASSPRSGITDTQY
TRBJ2-3 TRBV29-1 SAKTGVARDTQY
TRBJ2-1 TRBV7-9 ASSFPGLAGGQWF
TRBJ1-1 TRBV15 ATSRAVGQGGTEAF
TRBJ2-7 TRBV19 ATRDFDYEQY